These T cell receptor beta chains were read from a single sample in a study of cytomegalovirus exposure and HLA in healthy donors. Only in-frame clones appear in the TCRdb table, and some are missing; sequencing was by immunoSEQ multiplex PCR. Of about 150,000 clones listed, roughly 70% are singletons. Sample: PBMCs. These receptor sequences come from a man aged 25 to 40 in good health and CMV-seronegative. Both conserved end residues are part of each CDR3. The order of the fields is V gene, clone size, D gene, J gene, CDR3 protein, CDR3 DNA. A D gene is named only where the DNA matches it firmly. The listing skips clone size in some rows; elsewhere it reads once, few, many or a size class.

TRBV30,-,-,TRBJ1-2,CAWSVMRGNYGYTF,TGTGCCTGGAGTGTAATGAGGGGGAACTATGGCTACACCTTC
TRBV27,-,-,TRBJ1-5,CASSPERLGQPQHF,TGTGCCAGCAGCCCAGAGCGGCTTGGGCAGCCCCAGCATTTT
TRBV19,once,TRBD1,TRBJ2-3,CASSPLDRGSTDTQYF,TGTGCCAGTAGCCCCCTGGACAGGGGAAGCACAGATACGCAGTATTTT
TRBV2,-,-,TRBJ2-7,CASSVTPREQYF,TGTGCCAGCAGTGTAACCCCTAGGGAGCAGTACTTC
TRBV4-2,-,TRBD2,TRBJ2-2,CASSQYLLEREFSTGELFF,TGTGCCAGCAGCCAGTACTTACTAGAGCGGGAGTTCAGCACCGGGGAGCTGTTTTTT
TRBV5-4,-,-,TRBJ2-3,CASRRGTSSRFGTDTQYF,TGTGCCAGCAGAAGGGGGACCTCGAGTCGCTTTGGCACAGATACGCAGTATTTT
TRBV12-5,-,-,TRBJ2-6,CASGSGSGANVLTF,TGTGCTAGTGGTTCAGGGTCTGGGGCCAACGTCCTGACTTTC
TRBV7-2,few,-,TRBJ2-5,CASSLVVSVGETQYF,TGTGCCAGCAGCTTAGTAGTTAGCGTGGGAGAGACCCAGTACTTC
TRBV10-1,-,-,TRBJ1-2,CASRFELRICGYTF,TGCGCCAGCAGGTTTGAATTGAGGATATGTGGCTACACCTTC
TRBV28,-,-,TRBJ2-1,CASSFTYRINEQFF,TGTGCCAGCAGTTTTACATACCGCATAAATGAGCAGTTCTTC
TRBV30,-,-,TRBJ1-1,CAWSVQGVHTEAFF,TGTGCCTGGAGTGTACAAGGGGTGCACACTGAAGCTTTCTTT
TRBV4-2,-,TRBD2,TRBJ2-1,CASSQVGGRGYNEQFF,TGTGCCAGCAGCCAAGTAGGCGGGAGAGGGTACAATGAGCAGTTCTTC
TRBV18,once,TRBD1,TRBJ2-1,CASSPPGQSYNEQFF,TGTGCCAGCTCACCCCCGGGACAGAGTTACAATGAGCAGTTCTTC
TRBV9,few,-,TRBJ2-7,CASSVGAGVPYEQYF,TGTGCCAGCAGCGTTGGAGCGGGCGTCCCCTACGAGCAGTACTTC
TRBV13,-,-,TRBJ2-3,CASSFGGYTDTQYF,TGTGCCAGCAGCTTCGGGGGATACACAGATACGCAGTATTTT
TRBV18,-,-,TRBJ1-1,CASSPRRQGLNTEAFF,TGTGCCAGCTCACCAAGGCGGCAGGGGTTGAACACTGAAGCTTTCTTT
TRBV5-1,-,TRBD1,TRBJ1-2,CASSWDRGNYGYTF,TGCGCCAGCAGCTGGGACAGGGGGAACTATGGCTACACCTTC
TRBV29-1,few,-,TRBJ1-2,CSVDSSRGGYTF,TGCAGCGTTGACTCATCCCGAGGTGGCTACACCTTC
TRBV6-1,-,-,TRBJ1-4,CASSEVRGGAVGEKLFF,TGTGCCAGCAGTGAAGTCCGGGGGGGGGCTGTAGGAGAAAAACTGTTTTTT
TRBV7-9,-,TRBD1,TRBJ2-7,CASSSGTGREEQYF,TGTGCCAGCAGCTCCGGGACAGGAAGGGAGGAGCAGTACTTC
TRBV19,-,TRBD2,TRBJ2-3,CASSMEREWSTDTQYF,TGTGCCAGTAGTATGGAGCGGGAGTGGAGCACAGATACGCAGTATTTT
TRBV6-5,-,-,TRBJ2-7,CASSYSRGRANEQYF,TGTGCCAGCAGTTACTCGAGGGGGAGGGCCAACGAGCAGTACTTC
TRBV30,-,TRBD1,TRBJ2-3,CAWSNPGQGTDTQYF,TGTGCCTGGAGTAATCCGGGACAGGGGACGGATACGCAGTATTTT
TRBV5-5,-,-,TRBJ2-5,CASSPQLGRRETQYF,TGTGCCAGCAGCCCTCAGTTGGGGCGAAGAGAGACCCAGTACTTC
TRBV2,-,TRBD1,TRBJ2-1,CASSEWAQGENEQFF,TGTGCCAGCAGTGAATGGGCACAGGGGGAGAATGAGCAGTTCTTC
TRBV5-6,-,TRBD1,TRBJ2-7,CASSLVGTETYEQYF,TGTGCCAGCAGCTTGGTGGGGACAGAGACCTACGAGCAGTACTTC
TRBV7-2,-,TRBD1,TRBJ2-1,CASSATGTGIYNEQFF,TGTGCCAGCAGCGCCACTGGGACAGGGATCTACAATGAGCAGTTCTTC
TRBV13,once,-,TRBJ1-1,CASSPGVVATNTEAFF,TGTGCCAGCAGCCCCGGGGTGGTCGCCACGAACACTGAAGCTTTCTTT
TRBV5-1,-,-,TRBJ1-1,CASSLQGPNTEAFF,TGCGCCAGCAGCCTACAGGGACCTAACACTGAAGCTTTCTTT
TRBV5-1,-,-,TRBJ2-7,CASSGGTPSYEQYF,TGCGCCAGCAGCGGCGGGACCCCAAGCTACGAGCAGTACTTC
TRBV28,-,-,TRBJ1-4,CASRKGVTNEKLFF,TGTGCCAGCAGAAAAGGGGTAACTAATGAAAAACTGTTTTTT
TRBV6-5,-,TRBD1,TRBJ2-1,CASSYSWDRGLDEQFF,TGTGCCAGCAGTTACTCGTGGGACAGGGGGCTCGATGAGCAGTTCTTC
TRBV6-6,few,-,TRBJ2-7,CASGLYSYEQYF,TGTGCCAGCGGACTGTACTCCTACGAGCAGTACTTC
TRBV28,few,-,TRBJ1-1,CASSSQTYRTDEAFF,TGTGCCAGCAGTTCCCAGACCTACAGGACGGACGAAGCTTTCTTT
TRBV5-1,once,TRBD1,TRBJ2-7,CASSFGPRTGSYEQYF,TGCGCCAGCAGCTTTGGGCCCCGGACAGGGTCCTACGAGCAGTACTTC
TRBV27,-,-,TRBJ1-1,CASSLGGTGLSTEAFF,TGTGCCAGCAGTTTAGGGGGCACGGGTTTGAGCACTGAAGCTTTCTTT
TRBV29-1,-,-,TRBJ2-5,CSAPGQLQETQYF,TGCAGCGCCCCGGGACAACTACAAGAGACCCAGTACTTC
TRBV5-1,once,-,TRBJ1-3,CASSFRQGAGNTIYF,TGCGCCAGCAGCTTCCGGCAAGGGGCTGGAAACACCATATATTTT
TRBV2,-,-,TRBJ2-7,CASSDSNSPYEQYF,TGTGCCAGCAGTGATTCTAACAGCCCCTACGAGCAGTACTTC
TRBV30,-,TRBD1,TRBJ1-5,CALWTGLSNQPQHF,TGTGCCTTATGGACAGGTCTTAGCAATCAGCCCCAGCATTTT